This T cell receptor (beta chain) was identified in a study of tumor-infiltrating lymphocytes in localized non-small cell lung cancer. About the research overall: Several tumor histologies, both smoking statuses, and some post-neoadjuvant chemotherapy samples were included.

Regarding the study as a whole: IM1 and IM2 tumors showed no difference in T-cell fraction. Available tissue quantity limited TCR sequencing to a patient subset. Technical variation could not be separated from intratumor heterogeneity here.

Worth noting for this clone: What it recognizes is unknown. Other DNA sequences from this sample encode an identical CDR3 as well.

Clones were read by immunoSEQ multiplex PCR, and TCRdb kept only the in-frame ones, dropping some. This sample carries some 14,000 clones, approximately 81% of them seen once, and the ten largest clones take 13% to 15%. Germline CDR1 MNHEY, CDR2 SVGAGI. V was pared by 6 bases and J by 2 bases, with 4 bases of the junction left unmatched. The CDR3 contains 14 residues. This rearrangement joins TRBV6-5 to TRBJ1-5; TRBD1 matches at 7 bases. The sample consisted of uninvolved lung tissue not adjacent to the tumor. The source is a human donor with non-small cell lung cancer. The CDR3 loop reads CASRRTGRNQPQHF. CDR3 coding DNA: TGTGCCAGCAGGCGGACAGGCCGCAATCAGCCCCAGCATTTT.